One sample yielded the 29 T cell receptor beta chains listed below, sequenced in a study of CDR3 diversity in severe acne. MiXCR, run by TCRdb on the PCR reads, gives a single entry per CDR3 protein. Of over 85,000 distinct CDR3 sequences in the sample, under 60% are singletons; the top ten hold around an eighth. Sequencing was done on a sample of blood. The receptors were gathered from a male donor with acne.

The chain uses TRBV29-1 and TRBJ1-1; D gene ambiguous. The CDR3 contains 12 residues. V gave up 0 bases and J gave up 1 base, with 3 bases separating them. Per the germline V gene, CDR1 is SQVTM and CDR2 is ANQGSEA. The CDR3 DNA is TGCAGCGTTGAAGACCAGAACACTGAAGCTTTCTTT. This gives the protein CSVEDQNTEAFF.

The rearrangement joins TRBV11-2 to TRBJ1-1; tentatively, D is TRBD1 (5 bases). Trimming left V 5 bases short and J 0 bases short, with 13 bases between. Germline lookup yields CDR1 SGHAT and CDR2 FQNNGV. The CDR3 covers 15 residues. This chain's CDR3 is CASSQDSYMNTEAFF. The CDR3 coding sequence is TGTGCCAGCAGCCAAGACAGCTATATGAACACTGAAGCTTTCTTT.

The rearrangement joins TRBV6-5 to TRBJ2-7, with D unclear. This CDR3 contains 11 residues. V lost 8 bases and J lost 3, with 8 bases in between. Looked up from germline, CDR1 is MNHEY and CDR2 is SVGAGI. The CDR3 is CASGSGYEQYF. CDR3 DNA: TGTGCCAGCGGCTCTGGCTACGAGCAGTACTTC.

This clonotype was counted a single time. A read error is possible here, since a much larger clone lies one base away. The chain links TRBV6-6 to TRBJ2-5; D is undetermined. The CDR3 has 12 residues. The germline CDR1 and CDR2 sequences are MNHNY and SVGAGI (reference sequence). The CDR3 DNA reads as TGTGCCAGCAGTACAGCCCAAGAGGCCCAGTACTTC. Encoded protein: CASSTAQEAQYF.

This clonotype was counted many times. The chain joins TRBV6-5 to TRBJ2-7, with TRBD2 matching over 7 bases. V was clipped by 4 bases and J by 6 bases; unmatched bases: 9. The CDR3 runs 14 residues. CDR1 and CDR2 from the germline V gene are MNHEY and SVGAGI. The CDR3 sequence: CASSSISGLGEQYF. DNA of the CDR3: TGTGCCAGCAGTTCAATTAGCGGGCTCGGCGAGCAGTACTTC.

This clonotype was detected many times. The chain joins TRBV27 to TRBJ1-4; D is perhaps TRBD1 (5 bases). Germline loops: CDR1 MNHEY, CDR2 SMNVEV (reference sequence). The CDR3 loop spans 15 amino acids. V lost 2 bases and J 1 base, leaving 8 bases between the germline ends. The CDR3 protein is CASSLAQGTNEKLFF. The DNA of the CDR3 is TGTGCCAGCAGTTTAGCTCAGGGAACTAATGAAAAACTGTTTTTT.

As DNA, the CDR3 is TGTGCCAGCAGTCCGACTAGCGGGAGGGCCCGCGAGCAGTACTTC. Translating it yields CASSPTSGRAREQYF. J is TRBJ2-7 and V is TRBV28; 14 bases line up with TRBD2. The CDR3 loop spans 15 amino acids. V was clipped by 5 bases and J by 6 bases; unmatched bases: 6. Germline CDR1 reads MDHEN; CDR2 reads SYDVKM.

The chain recombines TRBV15 with TRBJ2-7, with a tentative D call TRBD1 (7 bases). Germline V lookup: CDR1 LNHNV, CDR2 YYDKDF (reference sequence). This CDR3 has 14 residues. The germline V and J ends were trimmed by 0 bases and 3 bases, with 9 bases remaining between them. This CDR3 is CATSRDRGDYEQYF. The CDR3 DNA reads as TGTGCCACCAGCAGAGACAGGGGGGACTACGAGCAGTACTTC.

Ten or more counts support this clonotype. The chain joins TRBV24-1 to TRBJ2-7; perhaps TRBD1 as D (6 bases). There are 16 residues in the CDR3. Trimming took off 4 bases at V and 6 bases at J, with 21 bases between the two ends. CDR1 KGHDR and CDR2 SFDVKD come from the germline V gene. CDR3 DNA: TGTGCCACCAGTGACCCCCCCCCCACAGGGATATGCGAGCAGTACGTC. Translating gives CATSDPPPTGICEQYV.

This clonotype was counted between two and nine times. The V and J genes are TRBV10-3 and TRBJ1-6; a possible D gene is TRBD1 (6 bases). Germline V lookup: CDR1 ENHRY, CDR2 SYGVKD. The CDR3 length is 14 residues. V shed 3 bases and J shed 10 bases, with 13 bases lying between them. The CDR3 nucleotides are TGTGCCATCAGTGATGGGGACAACCTATCACCCCTCCACTTT. Protein: CAISDGDNLSPLHF.

V is TRBV25-1 and J is TRBJ1-1; no clear D. CDR1 and CDR2 from the germline V gene are MGHDK and SYGVNS. With 6 bases removed from V and 1 base from J, the gap between germline ends came to 15 bases. The CDR3 length is 15 residues. CDR3 sequence reads: CASSYQRHRNTEAFF. The CDR3 DNA is TGTGCCAGCAGCTATCAGCGGCACCGGAACACTGAAGCTTTCTTT.

On this clonotype itself: This could be a read error, since a much larger clone is one nucleotide away. V is TRBV9 and J is TRBJ2-1; the D gene is possibly TRBD1 (6 bases). The CDR3 length is 14 residues. The germline CDR1 and CDR2 sequences are SGDLS and YYNGEE. Trimming shortened V by 2 bases and J by 8 bases, and 14 bases separated the two germline ends. CDR3 region: CASSVILGAHEQFF. CDR3 nucleotides: TGTGCCAGCAGCGTCATCCTGGGGGCCCATGAGCAGTTCTTC.

This clonotype is a singleton in its sample. The germline gene is not matched at one end of the junction; a read error may be the cause. The chain recombines TRBV19 with TRBJ2-2; 9 bases are a match to TRBD1. Germline-derived CDR1 and CDR2 are LNHDA and SQIVND (reference sequence). CDR3 size: 19 residues. This CDR3 reads CASTTLNPGQGGNTGELSF. DNA for the CDR3: TGTGCCAGTACCACCCTAAACCCGGGACAGGGTGGGAACACCGGGGAGCTGTCTTTT. The full variable domain, rest sourced from reference TRBV19 and TRBJ2-2, is DGGITQSPKYLFRKEGQNVTLSCEQNLNHDAMYWYRQDPGQGLRLIYYSQIVNDFQKGDIAEGYSVSREKKESFPLTVTSAQKNPTAFYLCASTTLNPGQGGNTGELSFGEGSRLTVL.

V gene TRBV5-8 combines with J gene TRBJ1-2, with 8 bases matching TRBD1. The CDR3 is made up of 12 amino acids. Losses at the gene ends were 4 bases for V and 8 bases for J; bases not matched to a gene: 4. The V gene's germline CDR1 is SGHTS and CDR2 YDEGEE. The CDR3 nucleotides read TGTGCCAGCAGCGCGGACAGGGTGGGCTACACCTTC. As protein: CASSADRVGYTF.

This clonotype occurred many times. V and J are TRBV5-1 and TRBJ1-2; D possibly corresponds to TRBD1 (6 bases). This CDR3 is 18 amino acids long. Trimming took off 0 bases at V and 1 base at J, with 19 bases between the two ends. From germline, CDR1 is SGHRS and CDR2 YFSETQ. In DNA, the CDR3 is TGCGCCAGCAGCTTGGCCGGGGGCAGCGAGGGTCTTAACTATGGCTACACCTTC. This sequence encodes CASSLAGGSEGLNYGYTF.

This clonotype was observed a handful of times. The chain uses TRBV5-8 and TRBJ1-1; the D is unclear. The CDR3 spans 14 residues. CDR1 and CDR2 (germline): SGHTS, YDEGEE. Trimming removed 1 base from V and 1 base from J, with 8 bases in between. In DNA, the CDR3 is TGTGCCAGCAGCTTGAGCCAGACGAACACTGAAGCTTTCTTT. The encoded protein is CASSLSQTNTEAFF. Full variable domain (rest looked up from reference TRBV5-8 and TRBJ1-1): EAGVTQSPTHLIKTRGQQATLRCSPISGHTSVYWYQQALGLGLQFLLWYDEGEERNRGNFPPRFSGRQFPNYSSELNVNALELEDSALYLCASSLSQTNTEAFFGQGTRLTVV.

V usage is TRBV9 and J usage is TRBJ2-7; 10 bases line up with TRBD2. The CDR3 totals 15 residues. The trim removed 3 bases at V and 5 bases at J, leaving 8 bases unmatched. From germline, CDR1 is SGDLS and CDR2 YYNGEE. The CDR3 nucleotides are TGTGCCAGCAGCGGATCTAGCGGGAGCATAAACGAGCAGTACTTC. Translated: CASSGSSGSINEQYF.

This clonotype appeared many times. The chain carries TRBV27 and TRBJ2-2, with D tentatively TRBD1 (5 bases). CDR3 size: 14 residues. The germline V and J ends were trimmed by 3 bases and 5 bases, with 10 bases remaining between them. Germline-derived CDR1 and CDR2 are MNHEY and SMNVEV (reference sequence). CDR3 in amino acids: CASSFQGWTGELFF. The CDR3, as DNA: TGTGCCAGCAGTTTCCAGGGATGGACCGGGGAGCTGTTTTTT.

This clonotype occurred many times. The chain employs TRBV13 and TRBJ1-2; D gene uncertain. The CDR3 is 13 amino acids. Trimming stripped 4 bases from V and 3 bases from J, with 9 bases between. Germline V CDR1 and CDR2: PRHDT, FYEKMQ (reference sequence). The chain's CDR3 is CASSSGSYYGYTF. The CDR3 DNA reads TGTGCCAGCAGCTCCGGGTCATACTATGGCTACACCTTC.

The genes are TRBV7-9 and TRBJ2-7, with D unclear. The V gene lost 2 bases and the J gene lost 6 bases, with 11 bases spanning the gap. This CDR3 comprises 13 residues. Germline V gives CDR1 SEHNR, CDR2 FQNEAQ (reference sequence). The CDR3: CASSLSQRGEQYF. The DNA of the CDR3 is TGTGCCAGCAGCTTAAGTCAACGCGGCGAGCAGTACTTC.

V is TRBV29-1 and J is TRBJ2-1; 9 bases line up with TRBD2. The V segment lost 8 bases and the J segment 2 bases; nucleotides outside the gene matches: 7. The CDR3 runs 14 residues. CDR1 and CDR2 from the germline V gene are SQVTM and ANQGSEA. The DNA of the CDR3 is TGCAGCCCCCTAGCGGGACACGCCTACAATGAGCAGTTCTTC. Translated, it gives CSPLAGHAYNEQFF.

About this clonotype: At one of its ends the junction is not consistent with the germline gene, which may arise from a read error. The CDR3 DNA reads as TGTGCCAGCAGTAGAAATCGACTAGCGGGAGGGCCATATGAGCAGTTCTTC. Protein: CASSRNRLAGGPYEQFF. This sequence joins TRBV19 and TRBJ2-1; 14 bases line up with TRBD2. Germline V CDR1 and CDR2: LNHDA, SQIVND (reference sequence). This CDR3 has 17 amino acids.

This clonotype was counted ten times or more. The gene calls are TRBV5-8 and TRBJ2-7; perhaps D is TRBD1 or TRBD2 (5 bases each). The CDR3 runs 15 residues. V was pared by 5 bases and J by 0 bases, with 15 bases between. CDR1 and CDR2 (germline): SGHTS, YDEGEE. The CDR3 here is CASSSSGTASYEQYF. The CDR3 coding sequence is TGTGCCAGCAGTTCCTCCGGGACGGCCTCCTACGAGCAGTACTTC.

The chain is built from TRBV29-1 and TRBJ2-7; 9 bases fit TRBD1. This CDR3 is 13 amino acids long. In germline, CDR1 is SQVTM, CDR2 ANQGSEA. Losses at the gene ends were 6 bases for V and 4 bases for J; bases not matched to a gene: 7. The CDR3 spells CSVLRDRVYEQYF. The CDR3 DNA follows: TGCAGCGTCCTCCGGGACAGGGTGTACGAGCAGTACTTC.

The rearrangement uses TRBV7-6 and TRBJ2-2; D remains unclear. V dropped 3 bases and J dropped 4 bases, with 18 bases sitting between them. CDR1 is SGHVS, CDR2 FNYEAQ, per germline. The CDR3 has 17 amino acids. For the CDR3, the DNA is TGTGCCAGCAGCTTGGCCAGGTCCCCGTTGGGCACCGGGGAGCTGTTTTTT. Residues: CASSLARSPLGTGELFF.

This clonotype has a count of ten or more. V gene TRBV20-1 combines with J gene TRBJ1-5; 10 bases align to TRBD1. V trimming: 6 bases; J trimming: 2 bases; junction bases outside the gene matches: 10. The germline CDR1 and CDR2 sequences are DFQATT and SNEGSKA (reference sequence). The CDR3 is 16 residues long. This chain's CDR3 is CSAPDRGQGGNQPQHF. In DNA, the CDR3 is TGCAGTGCGCCCGACAGGGGGCAAGGTGGCAATCAGCCCCAGCATTTT.

In the case of this clonotype: Since a much larger clone is just one base distant, this may be a read error. The J gene is TRBJ2-2, the V gene TRBV15; D is possibly TRBD1 (6 bases). This CDR3 spans 15 amino acids. The germline gives CDR1 LNHNV, CDR2 YYDKDF (reference sequence). DNA for the CDR3: TGTGCCGCCAGCAGAGATCCAGGGGCACCCGGGGAGCTGTTTTTT. Encoded protein: CAASRDPGAPGELFF.

This clonotype was recorded a few times. A much larger clone lies one base from this, so it may be a read error. The chain uses TRBV6-2 or TRBV6-3 and TRBJ2-1, with D tentatively TRBD1 (6 bases). From germline, CDR1 is MNHEY and CDR2 SVGEGT. The V gene lost 2 bases and the J gene lost 5 bases, with 7 bases spanning the gap. The CDR3 length is 13 residues. CDR3 in amino acids: CASSYRDNNEQFF. CDR3 DNA sequence: TGTGCCAGCAGTTACCGGGACAACAATGAGCAGTTCTTC.

A word on this clonotype: At one end the junction does not follow the germline gene, possibly because of a read error. J is TRBJ2-3 and V is TRBV11-2; 7 bases line up with TRBD2. Germline V gene data show CDR1 as SGHAT and CDR2 as FQNNGV. CDR3 size: 16 residues. The CDR3 region has the DNA TGTGCCAGCAGTTTAGATACTAGCGTGAGCACAGATACGCAGTATTTT. It encodes CASSLDTSVSTDTQYF.